The sequence of this T cell receptor beta chain was determined in a study of cytomegalovirus exposure and HLA in healthy donors. This CDR3 has 14 residues. Between the trimmed V and J ends, which lost 6 bases and 0 bases, there was a span of 8 bases. CDR1 and CDR2 (germline): MNHEY, SVGAGI. The PCR ran on 60 Vbeta and 13 Jbeta primers. The protocol was immunoSEQ multiplex PCR, while the TCRdb copy is restricted to in-frame clones and leaves out a portion. The sample comprises some 150,000 clones, around 79% of which are singletons, and approximately 2.8% rests with the top ten. Details on this clone: Its target is not known.

Study findings and constraints: Three chains linked to CMV were shown in vitro to be specific for CMV antigens.

This TCR was sampled from a male donor in good health and CMV-seronegative. Material: PBMCs. J is TRBJ1-4 and V is TRBV6-5, with D hard to call. The DNA of the CDR3 is TGTGCCAGCAGGAAGACTGCAACTAATGAAAAACTGTTTTTT. Its protein is CASRKTATNEKLFF.